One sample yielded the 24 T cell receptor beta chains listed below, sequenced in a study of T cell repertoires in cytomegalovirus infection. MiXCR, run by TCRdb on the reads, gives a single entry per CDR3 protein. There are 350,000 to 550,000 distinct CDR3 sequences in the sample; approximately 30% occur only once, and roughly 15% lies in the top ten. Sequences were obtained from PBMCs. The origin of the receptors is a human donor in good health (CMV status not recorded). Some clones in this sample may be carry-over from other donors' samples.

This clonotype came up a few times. CDR3 in amino acids: CASKLSGANYGYTF. CDR3 sequence (DNA): TGTGCCAGTAAACTATCGGGGGCGAACTATGGCTACACCTTC. The chain couples TRBV19 to TRBJ1-2, with D possibly matching TRBD1 (6 bases). V lost 7 bases to trimming and J lost 2 bases, with 14 bases between them. Per the germline V gene, CDR1 is LNHDA and CDR2 is SQIVND (reference sequence). CDR3 length: 14 residues.

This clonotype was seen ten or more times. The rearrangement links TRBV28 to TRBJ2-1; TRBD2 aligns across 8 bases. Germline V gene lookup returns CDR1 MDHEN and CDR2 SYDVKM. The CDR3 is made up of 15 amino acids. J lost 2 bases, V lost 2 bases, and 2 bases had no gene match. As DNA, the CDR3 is TGTGCCAGCAGTTTAGCGGGGGGCGCCTACAATGAGCAGTTCTTC. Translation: CASSLAGGAYNEQFF.

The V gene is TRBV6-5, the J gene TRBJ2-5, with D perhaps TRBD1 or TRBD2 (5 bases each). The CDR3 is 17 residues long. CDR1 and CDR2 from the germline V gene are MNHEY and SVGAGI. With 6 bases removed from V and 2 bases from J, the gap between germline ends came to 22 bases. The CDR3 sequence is CASSFTQLRDPQETQYF. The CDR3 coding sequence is TGTGCCAGCAGCTTTACTCAGCTCCGGGACCCACAAGAGACCCAGTACTTC.

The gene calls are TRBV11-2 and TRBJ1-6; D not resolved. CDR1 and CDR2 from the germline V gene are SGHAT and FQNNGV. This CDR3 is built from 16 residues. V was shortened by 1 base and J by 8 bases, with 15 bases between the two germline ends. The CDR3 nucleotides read TGTGCCAGCAGCTTAGTTGGGCTAAGAGGTGATTCACCCCTCCACTTT. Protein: CASSLVGLRGDSPLHF. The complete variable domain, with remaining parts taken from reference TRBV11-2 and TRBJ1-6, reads EAGVAQSPRYKIIEKRQSVAFWCNPISGHATLYWYQQILGQGPKLLIQFQNNGVVDDSQLPKDRFSAERLKGVDSTLKIQPAKLEDSAVYLCASSLVGLRGDSPLHFGNGTRLTVT.

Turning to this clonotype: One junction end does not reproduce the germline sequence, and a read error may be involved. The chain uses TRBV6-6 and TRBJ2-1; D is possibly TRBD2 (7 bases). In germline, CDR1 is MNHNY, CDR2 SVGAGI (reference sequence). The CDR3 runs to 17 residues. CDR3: CASSSFWGGGAYNAQFF. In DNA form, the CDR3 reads TGTGCCAGCAGTTCATTTTGGGGGGGGGGGGCCTACAATGCGCAGTTCTTC.

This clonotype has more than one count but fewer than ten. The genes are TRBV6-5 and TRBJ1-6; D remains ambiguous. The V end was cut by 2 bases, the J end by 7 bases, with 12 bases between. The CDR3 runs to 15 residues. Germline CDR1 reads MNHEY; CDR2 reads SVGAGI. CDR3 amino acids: CASSYTTPKNSPLHF. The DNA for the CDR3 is TGTGCCAGCAGTTACACTACCCCAAAAAATTCACCCCTCCACTTT.

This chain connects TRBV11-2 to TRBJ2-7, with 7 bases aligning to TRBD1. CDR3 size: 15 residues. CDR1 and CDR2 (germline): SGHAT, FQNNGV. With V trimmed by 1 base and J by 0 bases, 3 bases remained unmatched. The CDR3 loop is CASSLVRGTSYEQYF. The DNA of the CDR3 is TGTGCCAGCAGCTTAGTCAGGGGGACCTCCTACGAGCAGTACTTC. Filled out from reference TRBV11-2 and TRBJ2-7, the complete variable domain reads EAGVAQSPRYKIIEKRQSVAFWCNPISGHATLYWYQQILGQGPKLLIQFQNNGVVDDSQLPKDRFSAERLKGVDSTLKIQPAKLEDSAVYLCASSLVRGTSYEQYFGPGTRLTVT.

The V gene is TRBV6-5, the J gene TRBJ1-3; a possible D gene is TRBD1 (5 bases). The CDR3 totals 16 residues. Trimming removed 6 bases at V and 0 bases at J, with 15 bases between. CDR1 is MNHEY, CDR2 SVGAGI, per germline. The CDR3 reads CASRDSGRYSGNTIYF. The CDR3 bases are TGTGCCAGCAGAGACTCGGGACGGTACTCTGGAAACACCATATATTTT.

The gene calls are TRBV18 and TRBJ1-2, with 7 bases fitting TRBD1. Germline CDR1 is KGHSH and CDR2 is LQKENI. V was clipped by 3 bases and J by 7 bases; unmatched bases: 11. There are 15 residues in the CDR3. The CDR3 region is CASSPQGESASGYTF. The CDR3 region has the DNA TGTGCCAGCTCACCTCAGGGGGAATCCGCTAGTGGCTACACCTTC.

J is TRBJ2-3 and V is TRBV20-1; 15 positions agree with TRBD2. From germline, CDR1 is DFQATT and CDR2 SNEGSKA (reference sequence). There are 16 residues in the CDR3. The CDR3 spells CSPIGTSGGITDTQYF. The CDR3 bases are TGCAGCCCAATCGGGACTAGCGGGGGGATCACAGATACGCAGTATTTT.

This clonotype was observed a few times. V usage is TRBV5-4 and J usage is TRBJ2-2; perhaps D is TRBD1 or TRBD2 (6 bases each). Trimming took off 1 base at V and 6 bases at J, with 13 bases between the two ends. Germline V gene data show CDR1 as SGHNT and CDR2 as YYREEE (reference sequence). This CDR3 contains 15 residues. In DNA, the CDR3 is TGTGCCAGCAGCTTGCAAGGGGGGCACGCCGGGGAGCTGTTTTTT. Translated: CASSLQGGHAGELFF.

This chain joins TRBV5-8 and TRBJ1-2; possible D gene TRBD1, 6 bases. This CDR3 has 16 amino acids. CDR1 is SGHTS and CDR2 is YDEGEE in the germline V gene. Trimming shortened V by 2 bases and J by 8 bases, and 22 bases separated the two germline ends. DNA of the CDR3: TGTGCCAGCAGCTTCTCGGGACACCCTAGCGGGTCGGGCTACACCTTC. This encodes CASSFSGHPSGSGYTF.

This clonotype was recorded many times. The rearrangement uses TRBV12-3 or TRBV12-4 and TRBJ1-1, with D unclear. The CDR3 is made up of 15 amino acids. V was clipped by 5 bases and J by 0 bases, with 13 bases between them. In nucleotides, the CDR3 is TGTGCCAGCAGTCCGGGGTTGGAGATGAACACTGAAGCTTTCTTT. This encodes CASSPGLEMNTEAFF.

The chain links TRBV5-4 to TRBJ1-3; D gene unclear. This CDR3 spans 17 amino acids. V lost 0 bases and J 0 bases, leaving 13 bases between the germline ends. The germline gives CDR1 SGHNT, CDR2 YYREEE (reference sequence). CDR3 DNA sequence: TGTGCCAGCAGCTTGGGGGGTCGGCGTGACTCTGGAAACACCATATATTTT. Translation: CASSLGGRRDSGNTIYF.

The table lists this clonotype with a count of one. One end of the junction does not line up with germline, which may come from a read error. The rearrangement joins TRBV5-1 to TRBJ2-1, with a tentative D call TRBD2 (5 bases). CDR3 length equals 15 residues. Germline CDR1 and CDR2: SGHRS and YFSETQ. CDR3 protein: CASSLGDLPGSEQCF. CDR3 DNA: TGCGCCAGCAGCTTGGGAGACCTCCCTGGGAGTGAGCAGTGCTTC.

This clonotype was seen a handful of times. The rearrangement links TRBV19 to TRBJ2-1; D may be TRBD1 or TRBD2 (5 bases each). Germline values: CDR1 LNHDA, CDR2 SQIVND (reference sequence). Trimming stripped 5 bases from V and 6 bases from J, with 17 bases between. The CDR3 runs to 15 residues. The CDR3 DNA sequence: TGTGCCAGTAGTCCAACCGGGACGCTTTTCAATGAGCAGTTCTTC. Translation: CASSPTGTLFNEQFF.

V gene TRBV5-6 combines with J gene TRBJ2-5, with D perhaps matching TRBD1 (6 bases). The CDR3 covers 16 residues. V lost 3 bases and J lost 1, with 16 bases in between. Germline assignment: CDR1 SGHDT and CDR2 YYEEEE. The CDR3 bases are TGTGCCAGCAGCTCGGAGGACAGAGGGGGCCAAGAGACCCAGTACTTC. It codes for CASSSEDRGGQETQYF.

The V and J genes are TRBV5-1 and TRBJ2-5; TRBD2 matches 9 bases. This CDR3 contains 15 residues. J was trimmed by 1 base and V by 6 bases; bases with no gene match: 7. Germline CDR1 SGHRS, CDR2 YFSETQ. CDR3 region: CASTDSGGPQETQYF. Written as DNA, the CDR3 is TGCGCCAGCACCGATAGCGGGGGACCCCAAGAGACCCAGTACTTC.

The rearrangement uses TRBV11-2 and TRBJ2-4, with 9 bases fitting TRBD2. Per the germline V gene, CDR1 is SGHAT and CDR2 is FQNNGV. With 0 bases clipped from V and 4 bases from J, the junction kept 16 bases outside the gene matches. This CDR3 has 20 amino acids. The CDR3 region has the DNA TGTGCCAGCAGCTTAGATGGGTTGCGGGGGGGCCTCGGCGCAAAAAACATTCAGTACTTC. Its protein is CASSLDGLRGGLGAKNIQYF.

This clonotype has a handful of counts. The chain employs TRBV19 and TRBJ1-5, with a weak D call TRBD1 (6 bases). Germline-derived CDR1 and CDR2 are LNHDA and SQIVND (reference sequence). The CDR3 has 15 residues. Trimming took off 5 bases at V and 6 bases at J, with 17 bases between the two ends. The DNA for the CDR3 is TGTGCCAGTAGTGCAAGACAGGCACTTGGTCAGCCCCAGCATTTT. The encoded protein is CASSARQALGQPQHF.

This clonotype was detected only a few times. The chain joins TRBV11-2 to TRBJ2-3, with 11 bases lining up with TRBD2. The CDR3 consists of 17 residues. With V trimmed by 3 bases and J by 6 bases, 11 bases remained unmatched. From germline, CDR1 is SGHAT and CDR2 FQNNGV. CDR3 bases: TGTGCCAGCAGCTTTGGCTGGCCTAGCGGGGGGACCGATACGCAGTATTTT. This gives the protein CASSFGWPSGGTDTQYF.

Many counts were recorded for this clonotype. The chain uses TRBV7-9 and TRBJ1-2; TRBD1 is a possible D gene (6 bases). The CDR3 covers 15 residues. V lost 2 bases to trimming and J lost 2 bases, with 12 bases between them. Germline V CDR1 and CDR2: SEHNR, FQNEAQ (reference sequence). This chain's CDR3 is CASSLSGGRNYGYTF. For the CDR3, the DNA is TGTGCCAGCAGCTTATCGGGGGGGCGAAACTATGGCTACACCTTC.

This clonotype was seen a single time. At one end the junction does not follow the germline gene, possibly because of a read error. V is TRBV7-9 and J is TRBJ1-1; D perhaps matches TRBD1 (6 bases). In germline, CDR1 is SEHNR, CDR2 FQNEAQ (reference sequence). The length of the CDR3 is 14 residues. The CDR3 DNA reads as TGTGCCAGCAGCGCAGGGGACTATAGGACTGCAGCTTTCTTT. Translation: CASSAGDYRTAAFF.

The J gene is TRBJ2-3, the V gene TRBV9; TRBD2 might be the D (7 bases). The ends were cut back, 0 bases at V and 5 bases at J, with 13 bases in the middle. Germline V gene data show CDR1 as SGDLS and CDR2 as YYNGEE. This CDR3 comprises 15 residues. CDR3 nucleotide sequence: TGTGCCAGCAGCGTAGTTTCCGGGGGGCAAGATACGCAGTATTTT. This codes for CASSVVSGGQDTQYF.